The entry below describes one T cell receptor (beta chain). There is no known antigen for this receptor. The input lacks base qualities; no much larger clone sits a single base away. The library was built by means of the immunoSEQ multiplex PCR assay. The original pipeline was this. A statistical classification framework was built to diagnose cytomegalovirus status from the catalog of TCR beta chain sequences. TCRdb limited this immuneACCESS table to in-frame rearrangements with V and J called. A share of clones is missing; checked studies link under half to unresolved V genes, and the rest is unexplained. The V and J calls and clone size come from that table; D and trimming were worked out from the DNA. The sample data list roughly 200,000 clones, and about 81% of these were observed just once. Around 1.2% of the sample lies in the top ten. This sample stems from a study of cytomegalovirus exposure and HLA in healthy donors (dated by TCRdb to about 2017). With regard to the full study: A later analysis indicated that the roughly 130 validation repertoires were generated on the platform also employed for the 720 or so repertoires of the first cohort. The study aimed to test whether cataloging public T cell receptors could reveal signatures of past pathogen exposure. Besides the first cohort of under 700 subjects, a separate validation cohort made up of over a hundred different subjects was used. High-throughput TCR immunosequencing, statistical association of individual TCRs with disease status, and machine learning were combined to predict cytomegalovirus infection status.

The donors were included in the validation cohort of 120 subjects, a group kept apart from the roughly 700-subject first cohort. Beyond this particular receptor, the publication reports: The authors suggested that the approach could potentially be generalized to other disease states and immunological phenotypes. Most TCR sequences were seen in very few donors, while some public TCRs were found in many individuals. The classifier was reported to diagnose cytomegalovirus status with high specificity and sensitivity in both the original cohort and the validation cohort. In vitro tests confirmed that a few of the cytomegalovirus-associated TCR beta chains recognize cytomegalovirus antigens. All 110 or so repertoires were used to score co-occurrence in the validation cohort in a later analysis, because that analysis had no HLA typing for the cohort. In the study, approximately 160 TCR beta chains were listed as associated with cytomegalovirus. Subsequent analysis determined that TCRs grouped into clusters in the first cohort also showed a tendency toward co-occurrence across the roughly 110 validation repertoires, and approximately 93% of cluster scores exceeded 0.

The CDR3 contains 19 residues, cysteine and phenylalanine counted. Only CDR3 DNA is held: 57 bases, read in frame from base 1. Here V drops 1 base and J drops 0 bases, and the junction holds 5 bases not matched to any gene. The germline V gene yields MGHRA for CDR1 and YSYEKL for CDR2. The sequence links TRBV4-1 to TRBJ2-1, with 14 central nucleotides matching TRBD2. The clonotype originates from a woman in her 30s in good health and CMV-seronegative. What was sequenced was PBMCs. The DNA reads TGCGCCAGCAGCCAAGGGACTAGCGGGGGGCGAAGCTCCTACAATGAGCAGTTCTTC. Its amino acids are CASSQGTSGGRSSYNEQFF.